Reported below is one TCR beta chain. Its specificity is not known. PCR was performed a second time for about 7 to 11 cycles using a sample-barcoded 5' primer and a J-beta primer mix. TCRdb called the 5' RACE reads again in MiXCR, with one record for every CDR3 protein. The sample gives 1 million or so distinct CDR3 sequences, around 43% of which show up once; 18% is in the top ten. The data belong to a study of blood T cells in healthy people across ages. Study-wide results and caveats: It was not possible, with unsorted PBMCs, to conclusively compare naive and antigen-experienced cells. Per million T cells, TCR beta diversity dropped about linearly as age rose. It was held that diversity estimates obtained from one million T cells represented underestimates.

The CDR3 consists of 13 residues. Trimming removed 11 bases from V and 7 bases from J; junction bases left unmatched: 11. Germline V gene sequence: CDR1 ENHRY, CDR2 SYGVKD. Source material: blood. The chain employs TRBV10-3 and TRBJ2-1, with 7 nucleotides matching TRBD2. The receptor's source is a woman aged 60-70 years in good health. In DNA, the CDR3 is TGTGCCCTTGGCAGCGGGAAGCTAAATGAGCAGTTCTTC. This gives the protein CALGSGKLNEQFF.